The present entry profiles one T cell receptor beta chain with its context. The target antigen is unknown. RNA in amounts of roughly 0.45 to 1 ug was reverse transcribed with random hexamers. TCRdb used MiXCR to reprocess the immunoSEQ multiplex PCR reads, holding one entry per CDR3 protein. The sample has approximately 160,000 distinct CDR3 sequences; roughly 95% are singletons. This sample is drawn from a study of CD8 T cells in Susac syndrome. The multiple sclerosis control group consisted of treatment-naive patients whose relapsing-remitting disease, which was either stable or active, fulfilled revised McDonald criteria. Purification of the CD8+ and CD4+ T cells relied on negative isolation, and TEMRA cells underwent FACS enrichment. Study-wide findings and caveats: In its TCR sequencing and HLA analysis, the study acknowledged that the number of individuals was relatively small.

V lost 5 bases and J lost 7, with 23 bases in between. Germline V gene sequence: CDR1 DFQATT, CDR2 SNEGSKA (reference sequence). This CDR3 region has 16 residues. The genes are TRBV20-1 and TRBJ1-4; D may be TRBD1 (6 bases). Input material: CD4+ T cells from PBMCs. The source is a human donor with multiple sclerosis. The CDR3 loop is CSAPKLGAGEGEKLFF. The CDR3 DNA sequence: TGCAGTGCTCCTAAGTTAGGGGCAGGGGAAGGTGAAAAACTGTTTTTT.